The 11 T cell receptor beta chains given below trace back to one sample, sequenced in a study of lymphopenia after photon versus proton radiotherapy. Clones were read by immunoSEQ multiplex PCR, and TCRdb kept only the in-frame ones, dropping some. The table has roughly 49,000 clones, about 92% seen once. The sample in question was peripheral blood, obtained from a patient treated with photon-based radiotherapy. These receptors originate from a woman aged 40-49 years with cholangiocarcinoma.

This clone appeared once. The chain couples TRBV7-3 to TRBJ2-7; D remains ambiguous. The V gene lost 1 base and the J gene lost 6 bases, with 7 bases spanning the gap. Germline CDR1 and CDR2: SGHTA and FQGTGA. This CDR3 spans 12 amino acids. CDR3 nucleotide sequence: TGTGCCAGCAGCTTAAGAGAAGGCGAGCAGTACTTC. Its translation is CASSLREGEQYF.

The chain has TRBV7-6 and TRBJ1-3, with D perhaps TRBD1 (5 bases). Germline V gene lookup returns CDR1 SGHVS and CDR2 FNYEAQ. Trimming took off 0 bases at V and 0 bases at J, with 12 bases between the two ends. The CDR3 spans 17 residues. The CDR3 bases are TGTGCCAGCAGCTTAGCTTCGGGGGTAAGCTCTGGAAACACCATATATTTT. It is translated as CASSLASGVSSGNTIYF. The full variable domain, in which reference TRBV7-6 and TRBJ1-3 provide the parts outside the CDR3, is GAGVSQSPRYKVTKRGQDVALRCDPISGHVSLYWYRQALGQGPEFLTYFNYEAQQDKSGLPNDRFSAERPEGSISTLTIQRTEQRDSAMYRCASSLASGVSSGNTIYFGEGSWLTVV.

V and J are TRBV4-2 and TRBJ1-5, with a possible D match to TRBD1 (5 bases). This CDR3 region has 17 residues. Between the trimmed V and J ends, which lost 4 bases and 5 bases, there was a span of 21 bases. CDR1 and CDR2 from the germline V gene are LGHNA and YNFKEQ. DNA for the CDR3: TGTGCCAGCAGCCGCCCGGAGGGAACGGGGGTCCATCAGCCCCAGCATTTT. Translation: CASSRPEGTGVHQPQHF.

This clone was found once. This chain joins TRBV11-2 and TRBJ2-5, with D perhaps TRBD2 (6 bases). V was clipped by 5 bases and J by 7 bases, with 14 bases between them. Per germline, CDR1 SGHAT and CDR2 FQNNGV. This CDR3 has 13 amino acids. Here the CDR3 reads CASSTLQEGTQYF. CDR3 DNA: TGTGCCAGCAGCACCCTACAGGAGGGGACCCAGTACTTC.

The V gene is TRBV4-3, the J gene TRBJ1-2; D is perhaps TRBD1 (5 bases). Trimming removed 1 base from V and 4 bases from J, with 19 bases in between. Germline V gene sequence: CDR1 LGHNA, CDR2 YSLEER. This CDR3 region has 17 residues. The CDR3 sequence is CASSQAAHGAGGYGYTF. CDR3 bases: TGCGCCAGCAGCCAAGCCGCGCACGGGGCTGGAGGCTATGGCTACACCTTC.

The V gene is TRBV2, the J gene TRBJ2-5; D might be TRBD1 or TRBD2, each matching 5 bases. Germline V gene lookup returns CDR1 SNHLY and CDR2 FYNNEI. The CDR3 spans 15 residues. Trimming removed 3 bases at V and 2 bases at J, with 13 bases between. CDR3 DNA: TGTGCCAGCAGTGACCCGGGACGGACTCAAGAGACCCAGTACTTC. Protein: CASSDPGRTQETQYF.

This chain links TRBV7-8 with TRBJ2-7; no clear D gene. V was cut by 1 base and J by 4 bases, with 5 bases left in between. Germline V CDR1 and CDR2: SGHVS, FQNEAQ. This CDR3 contains 12 residues. CDR3: CASSLEVYEQYF. CDR3 bases: TGTGCCAGCAGCTTAGAAGTGTACGAGCAGTACTTC.

The V gene is TRBV30, the J gene TRBJ2-7; D might be TRBD1 (6 bases). V was shortened by 4 bases and J by 0 bases, with 16 bases between the two germline ends. Germline V gives CDR1 GTSNPN, CDR2 SVGIG (reference sequence). This CDR3 region has 15 residues. CDR3 in DNA: TGTGCCTGGAAGATACAGGGCCAGGGCTCCTACGAGCAGTACTTC. Encoded protein: CAWKIQGQGSYEQYF.

Note on this clone: The germline gene is not matched at one end of the junction; a read error may be the cause. This chain uses TRBV19 with TRBJ1-5; D not resolved. The CDR3 has 10 residues. Germline CDR1 is LNHDA and CDR2 is SQIVND (reference sequence). As DNA, the CDR3 is TGTGCCAGTAGCTATCAGCCCCAGCATTTT. It translates to CASSYQPQHF.

J is TRBJ2-7 and V is TRBV5-1; possibly TRBD1 for D (6 bases). The length of the CDR3 is 14 residues. The ends were cut back, 0 bases at V and 6 bases at J, with 13 bases in the middle. CDR1 is SGHRS, CDR2 YFSETQ, per germline. The CDR3 protein is CASSLGSTGSEQYF. The CDR3, as DNA: TGCGCCAGCAGCTTGGGCAGTACAGGGAGCGAGCAGTACTTC.

V gene TRBV6-5 combines with J gene TRBJ1-2; D gene uncertain. The CDR3 has 13 amino acids. The V end lost 6 bases, the J end lost 4 bases, and 12 bases lay between the germline ends. Germline V gene lookup returns CDR1 MNHEY and CDR2 SVGAGI. The CDR3 DNA reads as TGTGCCAGCAGACCCGAGGATTCCTATGGCTACACCTTC. This gives the protein CASRPEDSYGYTF.